The 27 T cell receptor beta chains presented below share a single source sample, sequenced in a study of T cell repertoires in cytomegalovirus infection. A single record per CDR3 protein comes from TCRdb applying MiXCR to the reads. The profile covers 450,000 to 650,000 distinct CDR3 sequences, with roughly 43% appearing a single time and more than 40% taken by the ten largest. The antigens these receptors bind are not known. The sample consisted of cultured PBMCs, taken from culture after CMV antigen stimulation. Receptor source: a human donor in good health (CMV status not recorded). Some clones in this sample may be carry-over from other donors' samples.

The chain carries TRBV7-4 and TRBJ1-3, with 8 positions matching TRBD1. With 4 bases clipped from V and 0 bases from J, the junction kept 8 bases outside the gene matches. The germline V gene encodes CDR1 SGHVT and CDR2 SQSDAQ. CDR3 length: 17 residues. The CDR3 spells CASSSKTGVVSGNTIYF. The CDR3, as DNA: TGTGCCAGCAGCTCCAAGACAGGGGTAGTCTCTGGAAACACCATATATTTT.

As concerns this clonotype: A much larger clone lies a single base off, so this may be a read error. The CDR3 DNA sequence: TGTGCCAGCAGCTTCTTCGATGAGCAGTTCTTC. It encodes CASSFFDEQFF. V gene TRBV7-6 combines with J gene TRBJ2-1; the D is unclear. V was pared by 3 bases and J by 8 bases, with 5 bases between. Per the germline V gene, CDR1 is SGHVS and CDR2 is FNYEAQ. The CDR3 totals 11 residues.

The chain couples TRBV12-3 or TRBV12-4 to TRBJ1-1, with 7 nucleotides matching TRBD1. V shed 6 bases and J 4 bases; nucleotides not matched to a gene: 8. This CDR3 region has 14 residues. The CDR3 sequence is CASSPGQLTTEAFF. The CDR3 DNA reads as TGTGCCAGCAGCCCGGGACAGCTGACCACTGAAGCTTTCTTT.

This clonotype turned up a few times. The chain employs TRBV11-2 and TRBJ2-5; perhaps D is TRBD1 or TRBD2 (5 bases each). Germline V CDR1 and CDR2: SGHAT, FQNNGV. Trimming stripped 5 bases from V and 7 bases from J, with 8 bases between. The CDR3 runs 11 residues. The CDR3 DNA is TGTGCCAGCAGCCCAGGGACGACCCAGTACTTC. It specifies CASSPGTTQYF.

This clonotype was counted between two and nine times. This chain links TRBV6-4 with TRBJ2-2; D gene unclear. Germline CDR1 MRHNA, CDR2 SNTAGT. This CDR3 has 14 amino acids. V lost 5 bases, J lost 2 bases, and 9 bases lay in between. The CDR3 DNA reads TGTGCCAGCAGTAATGGGCTCAACACCGGGGAGCTGTTTTTT. Amino acids: CASSNGLNTGELFF.

The V gene is TRBV12-3 or TRBV12-4, the J gene TRBJ2-2, with D uncertain. V gave up 6 bases and J gave up 1 base, with 12 bases separating them. The CDR3 is made up of 15 amino acids. CDR3 sequence: CASSPTLGNTGELFF. The DNA of the CDR3 is TGTGCCAGCAGCCCGACTCTTGGGAACACCGGGGAGCTGTTTTTT.

This clonotype has only a few counts. The V gene is TRBV7-9, the J gene TRBJ1-3; unclear D gene. CDR1 is SEHNR, CDR2 FQNEAQ, per germline (reference sequence). The CDR3 extends over 14 amino acids. V dropped 2 bases and J dropped 0 bases, with 5 bases sitting between them. The CDR3 sequence is CASSLYHSGNTIYF. The CDR3 DNA reads TGTGCCAGCAGCTTATATCACTCTGGAAACACCATATATTTT.

The chain has TRBV7-6 and TRBJ2-2; no clear D. The CDR3 length is 14 residues. CDR1 is SGHVS, CDR2 FNYEAQ, per germline. The V end lost 1 base, the J end lost 3 bases, and 6 bases lay between the germline ends. CDR3 loop: CASSLVPYTGELFF. In DNA form, the CDR3 reads TGTGCCAGCAGCTTAGTACCTTACACCGGGGAGCTGTTTTTT.

The chain uses TRBV6-5 and TRBJ2-1, with TRBD2 matching 8 bases. This CDR3 is 12 amino acids long. Looked up from germline, CDR1 is MNHEY and CDR2 is SVGAGI. The V gene end was trimmed by 10 bases and the J gene end by 10 bases; junction bases not matched to a gene: 9. The CDR3 bases are TGTGCCATCGGGCGGGGGGCTGGAGAGCAGTTCTTC. Residues: CAIGRGAGEQFF.

This clonotype was counted only a few times. This chain connects TRBV19 to TRBJ2-7, with D unresolved. The CDR3 covers 15 residues. The germline gives CDR1 LNHDA, CDR2 SQIVND (reference sequence). V lost 3 bases to trimming and J lost 6 bases, with 18 bases between them. The CDR3 reads CASSMVTPGPSEQYF. The CDR3 nucleotides read TGTGCCAGTAGTATGGTAACTCCCGGGCCCTCCGAGCAGTACTTC.

This clonotype appeared a few times. The gene calls are TRBV10-3 and TRBJ2-3; 11 nucleotides agree with TRBD2. V dropped 10 bases and J dropped 3; count of bases not matched to a gene: 6. This CDR3 is 14 amino acids long. Germline V gene sequence: CDR1 ENHRY, CDR2 SYGVKD. CDR3 region: CATATSGETDTQYF. The DNA of the CDR3 is TGTGCCACGGCGACTAGCGGGGAAACAGATACGCAGTATTTT.

A few counts support this clonotype. The rearrangement links TRBV12-3 or TRBV12-4 to TRBJ2-3, with D possibly being TRBD1 (5 bases). V dropped 2 bases and J dropped 4 bases, with 13 bases sitting between them. The CDR3 spans 15 residues. The CDR3 DNA follows: TGTGCCAGCAGTTTACTCCCCTTAGGGGCAGATACGCAGTATTTT. Protein: CASSLLPLGADTQYF.

This clonotype was observed many times. The chain joins TRBV7-6 to TRBJ2-5; 9 bases map to TRBD2. The CDR3 extends over 18 amino acids. The V and J ends lost 0 bases and 4 bases, in that order; junction bases with no gene match: 12. Germline assignment: CDR1 SGHVS and CDR2 FNYEAQ. CDR3 sequence reads: CASSLAVAGVGGRETQYF. CDR3 nucleotides: TGTGCCAGCAGCTTAGCGGTAGCGGGGGTAGGTGGTCGAGAGACCCAGTACTTC.

The chain has TRBV5-1 and TRBJ2-3; TRBD2 matches 9 bases. CDR1 is SGHRS and CDR2 is YFSETQ in the germline V gene. There are 16 residues in the CDR3. V lost 4 bases and J lost 1; bases outside the gene matches: 7. The chain's CDR3 is CASSLGTSSRTDTQYF. CDR3 DNA sequence: TGCGCCAGCAGCCTCGGGACTAGCAGCCGCACAGATACGCAGTATTTT. The variable domain in full, completed from reference TRBV5-1 and TRBJ2-3, reads KAGVTQTPRYLIKTRGQQVTLSCSPISGHRSVSWYQQTPGQGLQFLFEYFSETQRNKGNFPGRFSGRQFSNSRSEMNVSTLELGDSALYLCASSLGTSSRTDTQYFGPGTRLTVL.

The chain is built from TRBV12-3 or TRBV12-4 and TRBJ2-3, with a weak D call TRBD2 (6 bases). V lost 6 bases and J 0 bases, leaving 13 bases between the germline ends. The CDR3 loop spans 15 amino acids. The CDR3 region has the DNA TGTGCCAGCAGCACAGGCGGGACTAGCACAGATACGCAGTATTTT. It is translated as CASSTGGTSTDTQYF.

Many counts were recorded for this clonotype. The chain links TRBV7-8 to TRBJ2-4; 8 positions agree with TRBD2. With V trimmed by 2 bases and J by 3 bases, 9 bases remained unmatched. Germline V gene sequence: CDR1 SGHVS, CDR2 FQNEAQ. The CDR3 consists of 17 residues. DNA for the CDR3: TGTGCCAGCAGCTTACCAAACGACGGGGGGGGCAAAAACATTCAGTACTTC. It codes for CASSLPNDGGGKNIQYF.

This clonotype was detected only a few times. The rearrangement joins TRBV11-2 to TRBJ1-1; D gene unclear. CDR1 and CDR2 from the germline V gene are SGHAT and FQNNGV. V lost 8 bases and J lost 2, with 21 bases in between. This CDR3 comprises 16 residues. The CDR3 DNA sequence: TGTGCCAGCCGGCGAGCCTTGGGAGCCGTTAACACTGAAGCTTTCTTT. Translation gives CASRRALGAVNTEAFF.

This clonotype was picked up a small number of times. The chain recombines TRBV7-9 with TRBJ2-3, with D possibly being TRBD1 (6 bases). The germline CDR1 and CDR2 sequences are SEHNR and FQNEAQ (reference sequence). Trimming removed 5 bases from V and 4 bases from J, with 19 bases in between. The CDR3 sequence is 16 residues long. The DNA for the CDR3 is TGTGCCAGCAGCCCAAAGGACAGTCCGGGGCCAGATACGCAGTATTTT. Its protein product is CASSPKDSPGPDTQYF.

Here the CDR3 DNA reads TGTGCCAGCAGCTTAAAAGCGGGGGGGTGGGATACGCAGTATTTT. Residues: CASSLKAGGWDTQYF. The chain couples TRBV7-2 to TRBJ2-3, with 10 bases matching TRBD2. Germline V gives CDR1 SGHTA, CDR2 FQGNSA. J gave up 6 bases and V 2 bases, and 5 bases lay outside the gene matches. The CDR3 consists of 15 residues. The variable domain in full, with the rest retrieved from reference TRBV7-2 and TRBJ2-3, is GAGVSQSPSNKVTEKGKDVELRCDPISGHTALYWYRQSLGQGLEFLIYFQGNSAPDKSGLPSDRFSAERTGGSVSTLTIQRTQQEDSAVYLCASSLKAGGWDTQYFGPGTRLTVL.

The CDR3 DNA sequence: TGTGCCAGCTCACTGACGGGACTAGCGGGATTCTCCTACAATGAGCAGTTCTTC. Amino acids: CASSLTGLAGFSYNEQFF. This chain uses TRBV18 with TRBJ2-1; TRBD2 aligns across 13 bases. Germline trimming cut 4 bases from V and 0 bases from J; bases unmatched to any gene: 6. Germline V gives CDR1 KGHSH, CDR2 LQKENI. CDR3 size: 18 residues.

V gene TRBV27 combines with J gene TRBJ1-1, with D unclear. Looked up from germline, CDR1 is MNHEY and CDR2 is SMNVEV (reference sequence). The V and J ends lost 2 bases and 8 bases respectively, with 21 bases between them. CDR3 length: 16 residues. This CDR3 is CASSLPPGGERPEAFF. The CDR3 DNA is TGTGCCAGCAGTTTACCCCCAGGAGGCGAGCGCCCGGAAGCTTTCTTT.

DNA of the CDR3: TGCAGTGCTATATCAGGGACGGGCCAAGAGACCCAGTACTTC. Protein product: CSAISGTGQETQYF. The chain employs TRBV20-1 and TRBJ2-5; D could derive from TRBD1 or TRBD2 (5 bases each). Germline V gene sequence: CDR1 DFQATT, CDR2 SNEGSKA (reference sequence). This CDR3 has 14 residues. V dropped 4 bases and J dropped 1 base, with 13 bases sitting between them.

The gene calls are TRBV7-8 and TRBJ1-5; D uncertain. This CDR3 region has 15 residues. Germline CDR1 SGHVS, CDR2 FQNEAQ. V was shortened by 1 base and J by 0 bases, with 7 bases between the two germline ends. The CDR3 region has the DNA TGTGCCAGCAGCTTAGGTCCGAGTAGCAATCAGCCCCAGCATTTT. It translates to CASSLGPSSNQPQHF.

This chain connects TRBV20-1 to TRBJ2-1; D assignment may be TRBD1 or TRBD2 (5 bases each). Germline CDR1 reads DFQATT; CDR2 reads SNEGSKA (reference sequence). CDR3 length: 16 amino acids. V was pared by 3 bases and J by 0 bases, with 15 bases between. This CDR3 reads CSARGVVLYSYNEQFF. The CDR3 DNA is TGCAGTGCTAGGGGGGTCGTGCTCTACTCCTACAATGAGCAGTTCTTC.

CDR3 in DNA: TGCAGCGTGCTCCCGGGGGCGCGATCCAATCAGCCCCAGCATTTT. This translates into CSVLPGARSNQPQHF. V gene TRBV20-1 combines with J gene TRBJ1-5; D may be TRBD1 (6 bases). Germline V gene data show CDR1 as DFQATT and CDR2 as SNEGSKA (reference sequence). This CDR3 is built from 15 residues.

This clonotype has only a few counts. V and J are TRBV7-2 and TRBJ2-1, with TRBD1 matching 10 bases. The germline gives CDR1 SGHTA, CDR2 FQGNSA. Unmatched junction bases numbered 6, after V lost 4 bases and J lost 0 bases. This CDR3 spans 17 amino acids. CDR3 protein: CASSSGQGRSSYNEQFF. The CDR3 coding sequence is TGTGCCAGCAGCTCGGGACAGGGGAGAAGCTCCTACAATGAGCAGTTCTTC.

The CDR3 loop reads CASSPTGANYNEQFF. CDR3 sequence (DNA): TGTGCCAGCAGTCCAACAGGGGCGAACTACAATGAGCAGTTCTTC. The J gene is TRBJ2-1, the V gene TRBV12-3 or TRBV12-4; 7 positions match TRBD1. V shed 5 bases and J 3 bases; nucleotides not matched to a gene: 7. The CDR3 runs to 15 residues.